This T cell receptor beta chain was identified during a study of T-cell reconstitution after alpha-beta-depleted transplantation in children. Study results and caveats: After transplant, at about two months, alpha-beta T cells were reportedly derived from several hundred expanded graft clones. Recipient T cells and thymic progenitors that survived were the source of the high TCRbeta diversity seen at day 60 in some patients. It was newly produced T cells that mostly accounted for T-cell counts and diversity one year after transplant.

Preparation of the TCRbeta library used unique molecular identifiers. TCRdb processed the PCR reads anew with MiXCR; each CDR3 protein has one entry. The sample holds fewer than 1 million distinct CDR3 sequences, approximately 15% seen once. This clonotype was seen a few times. The antigen is undetermined. V was pared by 6 bases and J by 12 bases, with 12 bases between. CDR1 is SEHNR, CDR2 FQNEAQ, per germline (reference sequence). This CDR3 has 11 amino acids. The receptor comes from a male patient younger than 18 who had a stem cell transplant for acute lymphoblastic leukemia, so the T cells may come from the graft donor. This chain uses TRBV7-9 with TRBJ2-1, with D perhaps matching TRBD2 (6 bases). The input for sequencing was PBMCs, mostly from graft donor cells, taken 360 days after TCRalphabeta/CD19-depleted stem cell transplant. The CDR3 nucleotides are TGTGCCAGCAGTAGCCGGAGGGGGCAGTTCTTC. Translated, it gives CASSSRRGQFF.